The entry below gives a single T cell receptor (beta chain) sequence along with its context. Its antigen is not identified. The sample comes from a study of siplizumab effects on memory and regulatory T cells. Study in general: Mixed lymphocyte reactions ran in pairs, with siplizumab at around 1 ug/mL or without drug.

The germline V gene encodes CDR1 SNHLY and CDR2 FYNNEI. The CDR3 has 16 amino acids. The J segment lost 4 bases and the V segment lost 5 bases, leaving 11 bases of the junction unmatched. Produced via immunoSEQ multiplex PCR; TCRdb's table is partial and in-frame only. The sample carries 9,500 to 11,000 clones, more than 35% recorded once. The cells of the mixed lymphocyte reaction underwent a roughly 6-day coculture at 37°C. The genes are TRBV2 and TRBJ2-1; 7 bases line up with TRBD2. Material: CFSE-low (dividing) CD8+ T cells sorted from an allogeneic mixed lymphocyte reaction. This TCR was recovered from a human donor in good health; the cells came from an allogeneic mixed lymphocyte reaction. The CDR3 DNA reads TGTGCCAGCAGTCCCCTCAGTGGCGGGGGATACAATGAGCAGTTCTTC. Translated: CASSPLSGGGYNEQFF.